A single sample gave rise to the 23 T cell receptor beta chains below, sequenced in a study of blood T cell repertoires in COVID-19. Only in-frame clones appear in the TCRdb table, and some are missing; sequencing was by immunoSEQ multiplex PCR. Of 470,000 or so clones in the sample, around 89% were seen once. The sequenced sample was peripheral blood. These receptors originate from a woman aged 25-40 years with acute or convalescent COVID-19.

The rearrangement uses TRBV11-2 and TRBJ2-1; 13 nucleotides match TRBD2. The junction had 10 bases not matched to a gene; V was cut back by 8 bases and J by 0 bases. The V gene's germline CDR1 is SGHAT and CDR2 FQNNGV. The CDR3 extends over 18 amino acids. For the CDR3, the DNA is TGTGCCAGCGGGGGACTAGCGGGAACGCCTCGCTCCTACAATGAGCAGTTCTTC. Translating gives CASGGLAGTPRSYNEQFF.

The chain uses TRBV11-2 and TRBJ2-2; 8 bases are a match to TRBD1. Trimming removed 0 bases from V and 1 base from J; junction bases left unmatched: 7. Germline loops: CDR1 SGHAT, CDR2 FQNNGV. There are 18 residues in the CDR3. CDR3 DNA sequence: TGTGCCAGCAGCTTAGAGGGATCGGGGACAGGGAACACCGGGGAGCTGTTTTTT. Its translation: CASSLEGSGTGNTGELFF.

V is TRBV7-8 and J is TRBJ2-3; TRBD1 aligns across 9 bases. Losses at the gene ends were 5 bases for V and 3 bases for J; bases not matched to a gene: 18. CDR1 SGHVS and CDR2 FQNEAQ come from the germline V gene. There are 19 residues in the CDR3. This CDR3 is CASSQPPGQGSATTDTQYF. Written as DNA, the CDR3 is TGTGCCAGCAGCCAACCCCCGGGACAGGGATCGGCCACAACAGATACGCAGTATTTT. The full variable domain, with the rest looked up from reference TRBV7-8 and TRBJ2-3, is GAGVSQSPRYKVAKRGQDVALRCDPISGHVSLFWYQQALGQGPEFLTYFQNEAQLDKSGLPSDRFFAERPEGSVSTLKIQRTQQEDSAVYLCASSQPPGQGSATTDTQYFGPGTRLTVL.

The chain recombines TRBV25-1 with TRBJ1-1; tentative D call: TRBD1 (5 bases). V was cut by 7 bases and J by 2 bases, with 8 bases left in between. This CDR3 comprises 12 residues. Germline CDR1 is MGHDK and CDR2 is SYGVNS. The CDR3 DNA is TGTGCCAGCAAAGGGGATAACACTGAAGCTTTCTTT. Protein product: CASKGDNTEAFF.

The rearrangement joins TRBV28 to TRBJ2-7, with a tentative D call TRBD1 (6 bases). Trimming took 2 bases from V and 2 from J, leaving 7 bases between them. There are 13 residues in the CDR3. Germline V CDR1 and CDR2: MDHEN, SYDVKM. The CDR3 region is CASSLAGAYEQYF. For the CDR3, the DNA is TGTGCCAGCAGTTTAGCAGGGGCCTACGAGCAGTACTTC.

The chain couples TRBV3-1 (or the pseudogene TRBV3-2) to TRBJ2-1; 8 nucleotides align to TRBD2. CDR3 size: 13 residues. V lost 5 bases, J lost 7 bases, and 4 bases stayed unmatched. Germline V gene data show CDR1 as LGHDT and CDR2 as YNNKEL (reference sequence). The CDR3 reads CASSTGGGNEQFF. The CDR3, as DNA: TGTGCCAGCAGCACGGGGGGGGGAAATGAGCAGTTCTTC.

The chain uses TRBV28 and TRBJ2-7; possible D gene TRBD2, 5 bases. The CDR3 runs to 15 residues. Germline V gene sequence: CDR1 MDHEN, CDR2 SYDVKM. V shed 8 bases and J shed 0 bases, with 17 bases lying between them. CDR3 sequence reads: CASGLGGSRSYEQYF. The CDR3 coding sequence is TGTGCCAGCGGCTTAGGCGGGTCCCGCTCCTACGAGCAGTACTTC.

J is TRBJ1-1 and V is TRBV6-5; the D gene is possibly TRBD1 (5 bases). V was pared by 2 bases and J by 9 bases, with 19 bases between. Germline assignment: CDR1 MNHEY and CDR2 SVGAGI. CDR3 length: 15 amino acids. The CDR3 here is CASSYAGFQGDKAFF. CDR3 in DNA: TGTGCCAGCAGTTACGCCGGTTTTCAAGGGGATAAAGCTTTCTTT.

This rearrangement joins TRBV9 to TRBJ1-2; a possible D gene is TRBD1 (5 bases). CDR1 and CDR2 (germline): SGDLS, YYNGEE. Trimming stripped 3 bases from V and 4 bases from J, with 16 bases between. The CDR3 consists of 15 residues. CDR3 in amino acids: CASSGLLAGTYGYTF. The DNA for the CDR3 is TGTGCCAGCAGCGGGTTACTTGCGGGGACCTATGGCTACACCTTC.

This clone came up a few times. The J gene is TRBJ2-3, the V gene TRBV24-1, with 9 bases aligning to TRBD1. CDR1 and CDR2 (germline): KGHDR, SFDVKD. The CDR3 extends over 17 amino acids. V trimming: 4 bases; J trimming: 1 base; junction bases outside the gene matches: 8. CDR3 in DNA: TGTGCCACCAGTGACGACAGGGGGATAGCCGGCACAGATACGCAGTATTTT. It yields the protein CATSDDRGIAGTDTQYF.

The rearrangement joins TRBV7-8 to TRBJ1-2; D unclear. Germline values: CDR1 SGHVS, CDR2 FQNEAQ. The CDR3 length is 13 residues. Trimming pared 1 base from V and 3 bases from J, leaving 6 bases between. The CDR3 DNA reads as TGTGCCAGCAGCTTAGGGGGAGACTATGGCTACACCTTC. Encoded protein: CASSLGGDYGYTF.

This clone occurred many times. This chain uses TRBV5-1 with TRBJ1-2, with D possibly TRBD1 on 5 matching bases. CDR3 size: 15 residues. V was clipped by 1 base and J by 6 bases, with 16 bases between them. Germline CDR1 is SGHRS and CDR2 is YFSETQ. CDR3 bases: TGCGCCAGCAGCTTGAGGGGCGGAGGAGGGGATGGCTACACCTTC. Protein sequence: CASSLRGGGGDGYTF.

The V and J genes are TRBV19 and TRBJ1-1; D is ambiguous. Germline V gene sequence: CDR1 LNHDA, CDR2 SQIVND (reference sequence). The CDR3 runs 13 residues. Trimming pared 1 base from V and 3 bases from J, leaving 6 bases between. In DNA, the CDR3 is TGTGCCAGTAGTATAGTCGTTCACACTGAAGCTTTCTTT. It translates to CASSIVVHTEAFF.

The chain uses TRBV19 and TRBJ2-5; weak D call: TRBD1 (6 bases). The germline CDR1 and CDR2 sequences are LNHDA and SQIVND (reference sequence). The CDR3 totals 15 residues. The V end was cut by 3 bases, the J end by 5 bases, with 16 bases between. Written as DNA, the CDR3 is TGTGCCAGTAGTATTCTCTCCGGGCAGGGGGAGACCCAGTACTTC. It encodes CASSILSGQGETQYF. The full variable domain, its missing parts supplied by reference TRBV19 and TRBJ2-5, is DGGITQSPKYLFRKEGQNVTLSCEQNLNHDAMYWYRQDPGQGLRLIYYSQIVNDFQKGDIAEGYSVSREKKESFPLTVTSAQKNPTAFYLCASSILSGQGETQYFGPGTRLLVL.

In DNA, the CDR3 is TGTGCCTCAAAGCGGGGAGAGGGGCTCACAGATACGCAGTATTTT. Its translation is CASKRGEGLTDTQYF. The chain joins TRBV3-1 (or the pseudogene TRBV3-2) to TRBJ2-3, with 7 bases matching TRBD2. CDR3 size: 15 residues. With V trimmed by 11 bases and J by 2 bases, 13 bases remained unmatched. Germline V gene data show CDR1 as LGHDT and CDR2 as YNNKEL (reference sequence).

The rearrangement joins TRBV28 to TRBJ1-2, with D perhaps matching TRBD1 (5 bases). Germline assignment: CDR1 MDHEN and CDR2 SYDVKM. Between the trimmed V and J ends, which lost 2 bases and 8 bases, there was a span of 12 bases. The CDR3 spans 13 residues. Here the CDR3 reads CASSLRQLGGYTF. In DNA form, the CDR3 reads TGTGCCAGCAGTTTAAGACAGCTAGGAGGCTACACCTTC.

This chain links TRBV28 with TRBJ2-5, with D tentatively TRBD2 (5 bases). Germline V lookup: CDR1 MDHEN, CDR2 SYDVKM. This CDR3 is 14 amino acids long. Trimming took 5 bases from V and 0 from J, leaving 10 bases between them. The CDR3 spells CASSLPGDQETQYF. The CDR3 bases are TGTGCCAGCAGTCTACCCGGGGACCAAGAGACCCAGTACTTC. Full variable domain (remainder filled in from reference TRBV28 and TRBJ2-5): DVKVTQSSRYLVKRTGEKVFLECVQDMDHENMFWYRQDPGLGLRLIYFSYDVKMKEKGDIPEGYSVSREKKERFSLILESASTNQTSMYLCASSLPGDQETQYFGPGTRLLVL.

This clone has only a few counts. CDR3 loop: CASSLNGGYEQFF. The CDR3 bases are TGTGCCAGCAGTTTAAACGGGGGGTATGAGCAGTTCTTC. The chain uses TRBV28 and TRBJ2-1; 7 bases are shared with TRBD2. Germline V gene data show CDR1 as MDHEN and CDR2 as SYDVKM. With 2 bases clipped from V and 8 bases from J, the junction kept 3 bases outside the gene matches. CDR3 length equals 13 residues. Combining the CDR3 with reference TRBV28 and TRBJ2-1 gives the whole variable domain DVKVTQSSRYLVKRTGEKVFLECVQDMDHENMFWYRQDPGLGLRLIYFSYDVKMKEKGDIPEGYSVSREKKERFSLILESASTNQTSMYLCASSLNGGYEQFFGPGTRLTVL.

The rearrangement links TRBV19 to TRBJ2-7; 8 bases map to TRBD2. The CDR3 length is 15 residues. Germline values: CDR1 LNHDA, CDR2 SQIVND (reference sequence). J was trimmed by 2 bases and V by 3 bases; bases with no gene match: 6. The CDR3 region has the DNA TGTGCCAGTAGTATGGCTCGGGGGGGCCCCTACGAGCAGTACTTC. Protein sequence: CASSMARGGPYEQYF.

The V gene is TRBV19, the J gene TRBJ1-5; 9 positions agree with TRBD1. The V gene end was trimmed by 4 bases and the J gene end by 1 base; junction bases not matched to a gene: 8. The CDR3 length is 17 residues. Germline assignment: CDR1 LNHDA and CDR2 SQIVND (reference sequence). The CDR3 is CASSSVAGTGSNQPQHF. As DNA, the CDR3 is TGTGCCAGTAGTAGCGTTGCCGGGACAGGGAGCAATCAGCCCCAGCATTTT.

The CDR3 DNA is TGCGCCAGCAGCTGGAGACAGCTTGGGAATGAAAAACTGTTTTTT. Amino acids: CASSWRQLGNEKLFF. This sequence joins TRBV5-1 and TRBJ1-4; D perhaps matches TRBD1 (5 bases). The ends were cut back, 3 bases at V and 5 bases at J, with 14 bases in the middle. CDR1 SGHRS and CDR2 YFSETQ come from the germline V gene. This CDR3 is 15 amino acids long.

This chain connects TRBV6-5 to TRBJ1-1; TRBD1 matches at 7 bases. V dropped 6 bases and J dropped 2; count of bases not matched to a gene: 9. The germline CDR1 and CDR2 sequences are MNHEY and SVGAGI. The CDR3 totals 15 residues. CDR3 nucleotide sequence: TGTGCCAGCAGGACACAGACAGGGATTAACACTGAAGCTTTCTTT. Translation: CASRTQTGINTEAFF.

The J gene is TRBJ1-2, the V gene TRBV2; 8 bases align to TRBD1. The trim removed 7 bases at V and 6 bases at J, leaving 7 bases unmatched. The CDR3 covers 13 residues. Germline values: CDR1 SNHLY, CDR2 FYNNEI. The DNA of the CDR3 is TGTGCCAGCAACAGCAGACAGGGGCATGGCTACACCTTC. This encodes CASNSRQGHGYTF.